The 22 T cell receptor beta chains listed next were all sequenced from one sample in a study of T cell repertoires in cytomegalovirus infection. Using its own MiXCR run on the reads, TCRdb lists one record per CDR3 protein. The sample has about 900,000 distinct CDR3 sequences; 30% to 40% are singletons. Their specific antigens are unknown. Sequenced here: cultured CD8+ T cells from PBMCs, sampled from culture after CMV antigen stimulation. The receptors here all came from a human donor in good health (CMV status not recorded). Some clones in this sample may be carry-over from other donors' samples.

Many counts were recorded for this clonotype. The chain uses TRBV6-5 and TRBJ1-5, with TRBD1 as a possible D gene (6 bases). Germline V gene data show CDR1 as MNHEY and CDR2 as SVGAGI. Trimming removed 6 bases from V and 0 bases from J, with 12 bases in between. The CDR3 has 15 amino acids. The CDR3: CASSPGHHSNQPQHF. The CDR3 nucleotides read TGTGCCAGCAGCCCGGGACACCATAGCAATCAGCCCCAGCATTTT.

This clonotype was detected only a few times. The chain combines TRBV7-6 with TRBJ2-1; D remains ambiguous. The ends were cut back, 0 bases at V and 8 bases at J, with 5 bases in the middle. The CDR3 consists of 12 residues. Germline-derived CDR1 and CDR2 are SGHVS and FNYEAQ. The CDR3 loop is CASSLAYDEQFF. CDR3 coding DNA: TGTGCCAGCAGCTTAGCCTATGATGAGCAGTTCTTC.

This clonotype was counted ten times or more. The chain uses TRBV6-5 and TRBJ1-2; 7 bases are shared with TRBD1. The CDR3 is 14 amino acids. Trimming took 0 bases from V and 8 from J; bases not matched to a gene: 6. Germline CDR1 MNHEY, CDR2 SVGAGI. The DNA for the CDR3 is TGTGCCAGCAGTTACTCGACAGGGTTGTGGGGCTACACCTTC. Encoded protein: CASSYSTGLWGYTF.

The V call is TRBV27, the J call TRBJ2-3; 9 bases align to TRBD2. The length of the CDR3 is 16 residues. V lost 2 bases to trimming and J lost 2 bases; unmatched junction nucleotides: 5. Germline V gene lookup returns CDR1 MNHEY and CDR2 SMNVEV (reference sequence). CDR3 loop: CASSLRAGGTTDTQYF. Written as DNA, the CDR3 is TGTGCCAGCAGTTTAAGAGCGGGGGGAACCACAGATACGCAGTATTTT.

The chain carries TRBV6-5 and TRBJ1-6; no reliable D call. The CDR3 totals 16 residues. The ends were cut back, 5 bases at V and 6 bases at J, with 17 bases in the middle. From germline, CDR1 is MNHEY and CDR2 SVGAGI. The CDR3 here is CASSQGPLRANSPLHF. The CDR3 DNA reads TGTGCCAGCAGTCAAGGGCCCTTGAGGGCTAATTCACCCCTCCACTTT.

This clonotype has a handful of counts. The CDR3 loop is CSIPRQGEEYEQYF. The DNA of the CDR3 is TGCAGTATCCCCAGACAGGGGGAAGAATACGAGCAGTACTTC. The chain uses TRBV29-1 and TRBJ2-7, with TRBD1 identical over 9 bases. CDR1 and CDR2 (germline): SQVTM, ANQGSEA. The CDR3 sequence is 14 residues long.

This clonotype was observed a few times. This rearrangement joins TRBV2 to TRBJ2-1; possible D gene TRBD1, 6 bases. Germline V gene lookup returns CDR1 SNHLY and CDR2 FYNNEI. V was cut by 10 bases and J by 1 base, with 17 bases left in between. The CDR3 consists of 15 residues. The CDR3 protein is CATLSRTVSYNEQFF. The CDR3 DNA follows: TGTGCCACCCTCTCCCGGACAGTTTCCTACAATGAGCAGTTCTTC.

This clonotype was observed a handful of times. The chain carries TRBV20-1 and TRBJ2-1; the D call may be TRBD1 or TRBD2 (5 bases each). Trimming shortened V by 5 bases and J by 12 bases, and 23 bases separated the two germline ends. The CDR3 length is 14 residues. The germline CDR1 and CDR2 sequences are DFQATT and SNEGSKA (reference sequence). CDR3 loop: CSASGTDHAIGQFF. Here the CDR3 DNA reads TGCAGTGCTTCAGGGACCGACCATGCTATTGGGCAGTTCTTC.

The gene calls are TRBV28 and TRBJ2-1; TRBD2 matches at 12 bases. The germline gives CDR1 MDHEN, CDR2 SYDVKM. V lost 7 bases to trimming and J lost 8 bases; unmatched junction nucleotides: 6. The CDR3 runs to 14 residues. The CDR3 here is CASNLRTSGDEQFF. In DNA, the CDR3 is TGTGCCAGCAATCTAAGGACTAGCGGGGATGAGCAGTTCTTC.

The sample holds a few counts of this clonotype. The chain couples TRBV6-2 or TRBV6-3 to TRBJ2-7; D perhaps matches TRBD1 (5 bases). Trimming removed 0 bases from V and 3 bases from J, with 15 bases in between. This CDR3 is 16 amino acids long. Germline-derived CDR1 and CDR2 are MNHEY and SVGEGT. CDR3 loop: CASSYSFSAGHYEQYF. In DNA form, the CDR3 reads TGTGCCAGCAGTTACTCGTTTTCGGCAGGGCACTACGAGCAGTACTTC.

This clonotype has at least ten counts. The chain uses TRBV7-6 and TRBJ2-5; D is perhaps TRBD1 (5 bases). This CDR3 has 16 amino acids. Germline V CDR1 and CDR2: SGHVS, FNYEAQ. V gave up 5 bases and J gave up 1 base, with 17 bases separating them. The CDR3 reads CASSLVGDSFQETQYF. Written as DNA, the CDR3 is TGTGCCAGCAGCCTCGTGGGCGACAGTTTCCAAGAGACCCAGTACTTC. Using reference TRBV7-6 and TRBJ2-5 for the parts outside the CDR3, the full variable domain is GAGVSQSPRYKVTKRGQDVALRCDPISGHVSLYWYRQALGQGPEFLTYFNYEAQQDKSGLPNDRFSAERPEGSISTLTIQRTEQRDSAMYRCASSLVGDSFQETQYFGPGTRLLVL.

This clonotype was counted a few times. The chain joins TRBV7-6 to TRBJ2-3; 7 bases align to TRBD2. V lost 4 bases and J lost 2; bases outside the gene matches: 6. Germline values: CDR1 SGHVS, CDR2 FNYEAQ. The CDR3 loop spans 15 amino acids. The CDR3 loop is CASSWERGATDTQYF. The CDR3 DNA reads TGTGCCAGCAGCTGGGAGCGGGGAGCCACAGATACGCAGTATTTT.

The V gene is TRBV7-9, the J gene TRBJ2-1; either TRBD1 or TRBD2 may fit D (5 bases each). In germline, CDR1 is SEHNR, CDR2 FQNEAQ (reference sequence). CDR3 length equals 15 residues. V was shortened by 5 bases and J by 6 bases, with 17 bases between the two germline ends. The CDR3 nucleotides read TGTGCCAGCAGCGGGAGAGGGGCGCGGTCCAATGAGCAGTTCTTC. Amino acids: CASSGRGARSNEQFF.

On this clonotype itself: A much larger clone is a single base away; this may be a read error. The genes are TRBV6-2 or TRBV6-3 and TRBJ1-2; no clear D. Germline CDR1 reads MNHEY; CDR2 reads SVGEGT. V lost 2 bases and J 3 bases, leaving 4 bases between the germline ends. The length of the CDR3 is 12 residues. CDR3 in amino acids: CASSYEDYGYTF. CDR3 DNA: TGTGCCAGCAGTTACGAGGACTATGGCTACACCTTC.

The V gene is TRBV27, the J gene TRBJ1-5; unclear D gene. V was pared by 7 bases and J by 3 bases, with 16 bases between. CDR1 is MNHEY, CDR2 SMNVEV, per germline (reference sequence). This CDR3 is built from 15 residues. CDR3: CASTLSLADNQPQHF. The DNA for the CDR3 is TGTGCCAGCACCTTGTCGTTAGCCGACAATCAGCCCCAGCATTTT.

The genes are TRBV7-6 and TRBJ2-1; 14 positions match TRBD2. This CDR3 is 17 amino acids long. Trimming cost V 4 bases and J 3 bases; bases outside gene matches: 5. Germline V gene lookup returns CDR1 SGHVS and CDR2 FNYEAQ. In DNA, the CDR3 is TGTGCCAGCAGCTGCGGGACTAGCGGGGGAGTCTACAATGAGCAGTTCTTC. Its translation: CASSCGTSGGVYNEQFF.

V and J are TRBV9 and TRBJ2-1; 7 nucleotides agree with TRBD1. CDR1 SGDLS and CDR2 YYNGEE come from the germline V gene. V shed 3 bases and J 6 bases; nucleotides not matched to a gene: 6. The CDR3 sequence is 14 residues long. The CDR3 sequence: CASSEGDRFNEQFF. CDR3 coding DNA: TGTGCCAGCAGCGAGGGGGACAGATTCAATGAGCAGTTCTTC.

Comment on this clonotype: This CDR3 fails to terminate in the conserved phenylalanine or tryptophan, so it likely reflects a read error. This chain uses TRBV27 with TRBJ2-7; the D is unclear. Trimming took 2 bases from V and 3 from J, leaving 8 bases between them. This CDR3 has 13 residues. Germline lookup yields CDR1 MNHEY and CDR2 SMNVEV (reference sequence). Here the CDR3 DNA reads TGTGCCAGCAGTTTAGAGGCCCGCTACGAGCAGTACCTC. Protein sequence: CASSLEARYEQYL.

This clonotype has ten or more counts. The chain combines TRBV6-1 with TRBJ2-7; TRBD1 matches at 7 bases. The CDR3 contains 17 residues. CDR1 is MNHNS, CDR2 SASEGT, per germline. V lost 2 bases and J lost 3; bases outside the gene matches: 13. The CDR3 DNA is TGTGCCAGCAGTGAAAGACAATACCAGGGACAGAACTACGAGCAGTACTTC. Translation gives CASSERQYQGQNYEQYF.

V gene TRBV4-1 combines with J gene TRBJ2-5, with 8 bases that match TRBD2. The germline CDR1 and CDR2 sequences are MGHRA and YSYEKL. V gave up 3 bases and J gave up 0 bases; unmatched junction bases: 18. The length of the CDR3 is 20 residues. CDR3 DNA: TGCGCCAGCAGCCAGCGACCAGTGGCTAGCGGGCGAGGGAACCAAGAGACCCAGTACTTC. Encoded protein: CASSQRPVASGRGNQETQYF.

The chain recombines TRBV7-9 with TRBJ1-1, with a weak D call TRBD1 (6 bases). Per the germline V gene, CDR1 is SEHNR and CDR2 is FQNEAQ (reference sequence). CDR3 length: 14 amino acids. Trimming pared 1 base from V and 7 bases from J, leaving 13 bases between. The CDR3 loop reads CASSLGGAQSEAFF. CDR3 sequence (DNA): TGTGCCAGCAGCTTAGGGGGGGCGCAGAGTGAAGCTTTCTTT. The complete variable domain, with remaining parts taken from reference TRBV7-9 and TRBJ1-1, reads DTGVSQNPRHKITKRGQNVTFRCDPISEHNRLYWYRQTLGQGPEFLTYFQNEAQLEKSRLLSDRFSAERPKGSFSTLEIQRTEQGDSAMYLCASSLGGAQSEAFFGQGTRLTVV.

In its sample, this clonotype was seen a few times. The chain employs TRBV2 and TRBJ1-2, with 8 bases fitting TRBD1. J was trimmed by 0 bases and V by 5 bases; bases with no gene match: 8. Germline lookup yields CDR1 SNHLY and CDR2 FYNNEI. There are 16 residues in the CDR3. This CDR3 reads CASSTDRETPNYGYTF. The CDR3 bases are TGTGCCAGCAGTACGGACAGGGAAACTCCTAACTATGGCTACACCTTC.